Presented here are 21 T cell receptor beta chains from one specimen sequenced in a study of T cells after yellow fever vaccination. TCRdb redid the calling of the 5' RACE reads with MiXCR, one entry per CDR3 protein. The table has hundreds of thousands of distinct CDR3 sequences, roughly 14% seen once; the top ten hold over 13%. The input for sequencing was PBMCs, taken on the day of the yellow fever booster vaccination. These receptors were collected from a man aged 25-40 years who received the YFV17D yellow fever vaccine.

This sequence joins TRBV6-2 or TRBV6-3 and TRBJ2-1; D call uncertain. CDR1 and CDR2 (germline): MNHEY, SVGEGT. The CDR3 sequence is 15 residues long. Trimming stripped 0 bases from V and 4 bases from J, with 10 bases between. CDR3 bases: TGTGCCAGCAGTTACTCGAGTACCGGTTACAATGAGCAGTTCTTC. Translated, it gives CASSYSSTGYNEQFF.

J is TRBJ2-3 and V is TRBV5-1; no clear D gene. Trimming removed 4 bases at V and 0 bases at J, with 15 bases between. CDR3 length equals 16 residues. Germline V gene sequence: CDR1 SGHRS, CDR2 YFSETQ. The CDR3 here is CASSPVAQSSTDTQYF. In DNA form, the CDR3 reads TGCGCCAGCAGCCCAGTAGCCCAAAGTAGCACAGATACGCAGTATTTT.

This clonotype showed up just a few times. This chain joins TRBV6-2 or TRBV6-3 and TRBJ2-7; D call uncertain. CDR1 MNHEY and CDR2 SVGEGT come from the germline V gene. The CDR3 spans 12 residues. Trimming stripped 6 bases from V and 3 bases from J, with 9 bases between. CDR3 DNA sequence: TGTGCCAGCAGCTTAGAGGTCTACGAGCAGTACTTC. This sequence encodes CASSLEVYEQYF.

The table lists this clonotype with a few counts. V usage is TRBV11-1 and J usage is TRBJ2-5; 11 bases are shared with TRBD2. The germline gives CDR1 SGHAT, CDR2 FQDESV (reference sequence). This CDR3 has 18 amino acids. V lost 4 bases and J lost 1; bases outside the gene matches: 11. For the CDR3, the DNA is TGTGCCAGCAGCTCTCGGACTAGCGGGCGCCGATCCCAAGAGACCCAGTACTTC. Translation gives CASSSRTSGRRSQETQYF.

This clonotype was seen only a few times. The genes are TRBV5-1 and TRBJ2-5; a possible D gene is TRBD1 (6 bases). The CDR3 runs 13 residues. Trimming pared 0 bases from V and 7 bases from J, leaving 10 bases between. Germline CDR1 and CDR2: SGHRS and YFSETQ. The CDR3 bases are TGCGCCAGCAGCTTGGAGGGGGTGTGGACCCAGTACTTC. Translated, it gives CASSLEGVWTQYF.

The rearrangement links TRBV24-1 to TRBJ2-4; D not certain. CDR3 length: 16 amino acids. V was pared by 4 bases and J by 8 bases, with 20 bases between. In germline, CDR1 is KGHDR, CDR2 SFDVKD. CDR3 amino acids: CATSDPYTKDADIQYF. The CDR3 DNA reads as TGTGCCACCAGTGACCCTTATACTAAGGACGCCGACATTCAGTACTTC.

This clonotype was counted between two and nine times. The chain recombines TRBV27 with TRBJ1-5, with a possible D match to TRBD1 (6 bases). The CDR3 covers 15 residues. Trimming left V 6 bases short and J 0 bases short, with 12 bases between. Per germline, CDR1 MNHEY and CDR2 SMNVEV (reference sequence). The CDR3 here is CASRKTGHSNQPQHF. The CDR3 nucleotides are TGTGCCAGCAGGAAGACAGGTCATAGCAATCAGCCCCAGCATTTT.

The chain's CDR3 is CASSQDEGPRGYGYTF. The CDR3 region has the DNA TGCGCCAGCAGCCAAGATGAGGGCCCCCGCGGCTATGGCTACACCTTC. The chain recombines TRBV4-3 with TRBJ1-2; D gene ambiguous. In germline, CDR1 is LGHNA, CDR2 YSLEER. V was clipped by 0 bases and J by 4 bases, with 15 bases between them. CDR3 length equals 16 residues.

The chain couples TRBV3-1 to TRBJ2-3, with 9 positions matching TRBD2. V trimming: 4 bases; J trimming: 4 bases; junction bases outside the gene matches: 12. The CDR3 loop spans 17 amino acids. From germline, CDR1 is LGHDT and CDR2 YNNKEL (reference sequence). Written as DNA, the CDR3 is TGTGCCAGCAGCCCTTACCAGCGCGGGAGGGCCTCAGATACGCAGTATTTT. It specifies CASSPYQRGRASDTQYF.

V is TRBV20-1 and J is TRBJ2-7; D is unclear. The germline V and J ends were trimmed by 1 base and 0 bases, with 7 bases remaining between them. The CDR3 extends over 13 amino acids. CDR1 is DFQATT and CDR2 is SNEGSKA in the germline V gene (reference sequence). In nucleotides, the CDR3 is TGCAGTGCTAGAGCACTTGGCTCCTACGAGCAGTACTTC. Protein sequence: CSARALGSYEQYF.

The table lists this clonotype with a few counts. The gene calls are TRBV20-1 and TRBJ2-7; the D is unclear. Germline CDR1 reads DFQATT; CDR2 reads SNEGSKA (reference sequence). V lost 5 bases and J 5 bases, leaving 16 bases between the germline ends. CDR3 length: 13 residues. CDR3 nucleotide sequence: TGCAGTGCTCCGCTTACCCCTCTCGACGAGCAGTACTTC. Amino acid sequence: CSAPLTPLDEQYF.

This clonotype turned up a few times. The rearrangement uses TRBV7-8 and TRBJ2-3, with D hard to call. CDR3 size: 13 residues. Trimming left V 8 bases short and J 2 bases short, with 11 bases between. Germline V lookup: CDR1 SGHVS, CDR2 FQNEAQ. For the CDR3, the DNA is TGTGCCAGCGGGCAGGATAACACAGATACGCAGTATTTT. This encodes CASGQDNTDTQYF. The full variable domain, in which reference TRBV7-8 and TRBJ2-3 provide the parts outside the CDR3, is GAGVSQSPRYKVAKRGQDVALRCDPISGHVSLFWYQQALGQGPEFLTYFQNEAQLDKSGLPSDRFFAERPEGSVSTLKIQRTQQEDSAVYLCASGQDNTDTQYFGPGTRLTVL.

A few counts support this clonotype. CDR3 sequence: CATSDTRGGEKGTQYF. CDR3 sequence (DNA): TGTGCCACCAGTGATACCAGGGGAGGGGAGAAGGGTACGCAGTATTTT. The V and J genes are TRBV24-1 and TRBJ2-3; possible D gene TRBD2, 7 bases. Trimming took 3 bases from V and 8 from J, leaving 20 bases between them. Germline values: CDR1 KGHDR, CDR2 SFDVKD. This CDR3 has 16 amino acids.

This clonotype showed up just a few times. This CDR3 is CATSIGSTDTQYF. The CDR3 nucleotides are TGTGCCACCAGCATCGGCAGCACAGATACGCAGTATTTT. This chain links TRBV15 with TRBJ2-3; the D is unclear. The CDR3 has 13 amino acids. The V and J ends lost 4 bases and 0 bases respectively, with 5 bases between them. CDR1 is LNHNV and CDR2 is YYDKDF in the germline V gene (reference sequence).

The chain is built from TRBV12-3 or TRBV12-4 and TRBJ2-2; the D gene is possibly TRBD1 (6 bases). V lost 7 bases and J 0 bases, leaving 9 bases between the germline ends. There are 14 residues in the CDR3. The CDR3, as DNA: TGTGCCAGCAAGGCAGGGGCGAACACCGGGGAGCTGTTTTTT. Translating it yields CASKAGANTGELFF.

In this sample, this clonotype turned up a few times. The chain combines TRBV20-1 with TRBJ2-7, with TRBD2 identical over 8 bases. V gave up 6 bases and J gave up 4 bases; unmatched junction bases: 14. The germline V gene encodes CDR1 DFQATT and CDR2 SNEGSKA (reference sequence). This CDR3 contains 15 residues. CDR3 DNA sequence: TGCAGTGCCCTGCCCCCAGCGGGAGACCGGTACGAGCAGTACTTC. This translates into CSALPPAGDRYEQYF.

V usage is TRBV5-1 and J usage is TRBJ2-3; unclear D gene. Trimming stripped 4 bases from V and 4 bases from J, with 13 bases between. Germline CDR1 reads SGHRS; CDR2 reads YFSETQ. The CDR3 length is 14 residues. The CDR3 loop reads CASSQELIPDTQYF. CDR3 bases: TGCGCCAGCAGCCAAGAGCTTATTCCAGATACGCAGTATTTT.

This sequence joins TRBV3-1 and TRBJ2-7; tentative D call: TRBD2 (6 bases). The CDR3 runs to 15 residues. Trimming shortened V by 1 base and J by 7 bases, and 17 bases separated the two germline ends. The germline CDR1 and CDR2 sequences are LGHDT and YNNKEL (reference sequence). CDR3: CASSQGPVVGGEQYF. The CDR3 DNA reads TGTGCCAGCAGCCAAGGACCCGTAGTGGGGGGTGAGCAGTACTTC.

This clonotype was detected ten times or more. The rearrangement joins TRBV5-1 to TRBJ2-5; 7 bases align to TRBD2. This CDR3 has 14 amino acids. The J segment lost 2 bases and the V segment lost 4 bases, leaving 5 bases of the junction unmatched. The germline gives CDR1 SGHRS, CDR2 YFSETQ. This chain's CDR3 is CASSDPSGQETQYF. Written as DNA, the CDR3 is TGCGCCAGCAGCGACCCTAGCGGACAAGAGACCCAGTACTTC.

This clonotype was detected only once. The chain carries TRBV14 and TRBJ1-1; D might be TRBD1 (6 bases). CDR3 length equals 16 residues. Germline values: CDR1 SGHDN, CDR2 FVKESK. The ends were cut back, 2 bases at V and 0 bases at J, with 13 bases in the middle. CDR3 nucleotide sequence: TGTGCCAGCAGCCAATGGGAGGGGGAGGTGAACACTGAAGCTTTCTTT. Its protein product is CASSQWEGEVNTEAFF.

This rearrangement joins TRBV7-8 to TRBJ2-3; D perhaps matches TRBD2 (6 bases). Germline CDR1 reads SGHVS; CDR2 reads FQNEAQ. The CDR3 loop spans 12 amino acids. Trimming stripped 3 bases from V and 7 bases from J, with 8 bases between. CDR3 amino acids: CASSLEGHTQYF. Here the CDR3 DNA reads TGTGCCAGCAGCTTGGAGGGACATACGCAGTATTTT.